This is a list of T cell receptor beta chains from one sample in a study of neurological immune-mediated disorders. TCRdb independently ran MiXCR on the 5' RACE reads; one entry per CDR3 protein. The sample consists of 81,000 or so distinct CDR3 sequences, 5% to 5.5% of them appearing once. The sample consisted of PBMCs. The receptors were sampled from a woman aged 25 to 45 with multiple sclerosis. Each CDR3 is given with its conserved first and last residue. A D gene is named only where the DNA matches it firmly. Some rows have no size entry. The others give once, few or many, or a class for an expanded clone.

abundance	j_gene	d_gene	v_gene	CDR3nt	CDR3aa
many	TRBJ1-1	-	TRBV29-1	TGCAGCGTTGACGTTCCGCAGCAGAACACTGAAGCTTTCTTT	CSVDVPQQNTEAFF
many	TRBJ2-1	-	TRBV15	TGTGCCACCAGCGAGCTCCAAAGAAATGAGCAGTTCTTC	CATSELQRNEQFF
many	TRBJ2-1	TRBD1	TRBV20-1	TGCAGTGCTAGACCTGGGACAGGAGATGTGAATGAGCAGTTCTTC	CSARPGTGDVNEQFF
many	TRBJ2-2	-	TRBV12-3/TRBV12-4	TGTGCCAGCAGTTCGTCAATAAACACCGGGGAGCTGTTTTTT	CASSSSINTGELFF
many	TRBJ2-5	TRBD2	TRBV5-1	TGCGCCAGCAGCTTGAGCGGGAGCGTCGGAGAGACCCAGTACTTC	CASSLSGSVGETQYF
many	TRBJ2-7	TRBD1	TRBV20-1	TGCAGTGCTAGGGGACAGTCCGTTTCCTACGAGCAGTACTTC	CSARGQSVSYEQYF
-	TRBJ2-3	TRBD2	TRBV25-1	TGTGCCAGCAGAGCTACTAGCGGGGGGCCGGGAGATACGCAGTATTTT	CASRATSGGPGDTQYF
many	TRBJ2-7	TRBD1	TRBV12-3/TRBV12-4	TGTGCCAGTGGACAGGGGGCTTACGAGCAGTACTTC	CASGQGAYEQYF
many	TRBJ1-2	-	TRBV20-1	TGCAGTGCTAGAAATGACAGGAACTATGGCTACACCTTC	CSARNDRNYGYTF
many	TRBJ2-7	TRBD1	TRBV20-1	TGCAGTGCTACGGACAGGGAATACGAGCAGTACTTC	CSATDREYEQYF
few	TRBJ2-1	TRBD2	TRBV7-2	TGTGCCAGCAGCCGAGGACTAGCGGGGGGAGACAATGAGCAGTTCTTC	CASSRGLAGGDNEQFF
many	TRBJ1-1	-	TRBV20-1	TGCAGTGCTAGAGTAAGGGCAGGGGTAGGACGCACTGAAGCTTTCTTT	CSARVRAGVGRTEAFF
many	TRBJ2-3	-	TRBV6-5	TGTGCCAGCAGTCGAAACTGGGCTAGCCCTCCGAGCACAGATACGCAGTATTTT	CASSRNWASPPSTDTQYF
many	TRBJ2-3	TRBD2	TRBV20-1	TGCAGTGCTTTCCATTTAGCGGGAGGGGGGACAGATACGCAGTATTTT	CSAFHLAGGGTDTQYF
many	TRBJ1-4	-	TRBV28	TGTGCCAGCAGTTCAGGGTTTCTGGGTGAAAAACTGTTTTTT	CASSSGFLGEKLFF
many	TRBJ2-1	TRBD1	TRBV20-1	TGCAGTGCTAGAAGAACAGGGGGAAATGAGCAGTTCTTC	CSARRTGGNEQFF
many	TRBJ2-2	-	TRBV12-5	TGTGCTAGTTCATTGAGGGGAGCCGGGGAGCTGTTTTTT	CASSLRGAGELFF
many	TRBJ2-7	-	TRBV5-1	TGCGCCAGCAGCTTACTAGCCTCCGGGTATAACGAGCAGTACTTC	CASSLLASGYNEQYF
many	TRBJ2-3	-	TRBV27	TGTGCCAGCAGTCTCCGGGACACCACAGATACGCAGTATTTT	CASSLRDTTDTQYF
many	TRBJ2-6	-	TRBV19	TGTGCCAGTAGTTTGACCTGGTCGGTTGGCTCTGGGGCCAACGTCCTGACTTTC	CASSLTWSVGSGANVLTF
many	TRBJ2-1	-	TRBV28	TGTGCCAGTGCGGAGACACTGATTTACAATGAGCAGTTCTTC	CASAETLIYNEQFF
many	TRBJ2-3	-	TRBV12-3/TRBV12-4	TGTGCCAGCAGCCCCGGGGTAAGCACAGATACGCAGTATTTT	CASSPGVSTDTQYF
many	TRBJ2-7	-	TRBV10-2	TGCGCCAGCAGTGAGTTGATTAGCTCGCGGGAGCAGTACTTC	CASSELISSREQYF
many	TRBJ2-7	-	TRBV7-2	TGTGCCAGCAGCAAAAGACGCCACTCCTACGAGCAGTACTTC	CASSKRRHSYEQYF